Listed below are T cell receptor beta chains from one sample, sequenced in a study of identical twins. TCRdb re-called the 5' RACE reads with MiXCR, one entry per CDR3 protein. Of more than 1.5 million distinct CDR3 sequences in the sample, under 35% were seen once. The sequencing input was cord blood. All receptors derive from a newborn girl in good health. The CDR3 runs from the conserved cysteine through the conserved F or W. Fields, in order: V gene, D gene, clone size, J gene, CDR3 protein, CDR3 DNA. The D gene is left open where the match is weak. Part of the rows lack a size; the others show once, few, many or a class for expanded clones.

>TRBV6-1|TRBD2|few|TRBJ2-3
CASRKLAGGSNTDTQYF
TGTGCCAGCAGGAAGCTAGCGGGAGGTAGCAACACAGATACGCAGTATTTT
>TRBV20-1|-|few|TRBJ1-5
CSARDVRGGGNQPQHF
TGCAGTGCTAGAGATGTGAGGGGAGGGGGCAATCAGCCCCAGCATTTT
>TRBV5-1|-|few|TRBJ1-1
CASSPRAEEAEAFF
TGCGCCAGCAGCCCCCGGGCAGAGGAGGCTGAAGCTTTCTTT
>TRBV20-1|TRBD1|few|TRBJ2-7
CSASRPGTGLHYSYEQYF
TGCAGTGCTTCAAGACCCGGGACAGGGTTACATTATTCCTACGAGCAGTACTTC
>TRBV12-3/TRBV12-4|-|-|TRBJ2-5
CASSFRGIGRRIGETQYF
TGTGCCAGCAGTTTCCGGGGGATCGGGAGACGAATAGGAGAGACCCAGTACTTC
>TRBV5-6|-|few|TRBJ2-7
CASSSGPFVDYEQYF
TGTGCCAGCAGCTCGGGACCCTTTGTGGACTACGAGCAGTACTTC
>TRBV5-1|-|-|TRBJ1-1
CASNPLPNTEAFF
TGCGCCAGCAACCCACTGCCGAACACTGAAGCTTTCTTT
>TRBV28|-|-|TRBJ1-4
CASSLGDGRNEKLFF
TGTGCCAGCAGTTTGGGAGACGGTCGAAATGAAAAACTGTTTTTT
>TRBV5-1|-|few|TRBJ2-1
CASSLQTGSSYNEQFF
TGCGCCAGCAGCCTCCAAACAGGGAGCTCCTACAATGAGCAGTTCTTC
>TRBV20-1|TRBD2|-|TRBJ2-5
CSAGTSGAQTQYF
TGCAGTGCCGGGACTAGCGGGGCCCAGACCCAGTACTTC
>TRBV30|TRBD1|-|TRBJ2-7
CAWSVPYRGFNEQYF
TGTGCCTGGAGTGTACCCTACAGGGGGTTTAACGAGCAGTACTTC
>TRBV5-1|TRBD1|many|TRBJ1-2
CASSLVTGGYGYTF
TGCGCCAGCAGCTTGGTGACAGGGGGCTATGGCTACACCTTC
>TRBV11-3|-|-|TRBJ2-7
CASSSDNGLPPTEQYF
TGTGCCAGCAGCTCGGACAATGGCCTACCTCCTACCGAGCAGTACTTC
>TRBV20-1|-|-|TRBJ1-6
CSARPQTGYNPPLHF
TGCAGTGCTAGACCGCAGACGGGCTATAATCCACCCCTCCACTTT
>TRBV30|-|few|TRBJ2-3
CAWSVGAVITDTQYF
TGTGCCTGGAGTGTAGGCGCGGTAATCACAGATACGCAGTATTTT
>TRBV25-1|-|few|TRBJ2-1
CASSNPIREQFF
TGTGCCAGCAGTAACCCTATCCGGGAGCAGTTCTTC
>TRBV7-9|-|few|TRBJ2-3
CASSLAATSSRTDTQYF
TGTGCCAGCAGCTTAGCCGCGACTAGTTCCCGCACAGATACGCAGTATTTT
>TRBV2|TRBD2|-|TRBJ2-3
CASSEGRGEGEDTQYF
TGTGCCAGCAGTGAAGGTCGGGGGGAAGGAGAAGATACGCAGTATTTT
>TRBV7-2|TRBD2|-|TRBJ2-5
CASSLTRLAGTQETQYF
TGTGCCAGCAGCTTAACGAGACTAGCGGGAACACAAGAGACCCAGTACTTC
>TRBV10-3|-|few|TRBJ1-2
CAISESTSGTRRYGYTF
TGTGCCATCAGTGAGTCGACCTCGGGGACCCGACGGTATGGCTACACCTTC
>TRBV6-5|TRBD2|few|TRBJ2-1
CASSFPLPGLATHNEQFF
TGTGCCAGCAGTTTCCCCCTACCGGGACTAGCGACCCACAATGAGCAGTTCTTC
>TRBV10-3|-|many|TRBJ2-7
CAISESERDAPYEQYF
TGTGCCATCAGTGAGTCTGAGCGAGACGCACCCTACGAGCAGTACTTC
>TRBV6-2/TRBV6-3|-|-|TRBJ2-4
CASSTLYWASYPKNIQYF
TGTGCCAGCAGTACTCTCTACTGGGCGAGCTATCCCAAAAACATTCAGTACTTC
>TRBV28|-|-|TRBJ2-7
CASNGQPPYEQYF
TGTGCCAGCAATGGACAGCCTCCCTACGAGCAGTACTTC
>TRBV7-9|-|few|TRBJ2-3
CASSLSTSSTFSTDTQYF
TGTGCCAGCAGCTTGTCGACATCTTCCACCTTTAGCACAGATACGCAGTATTTT
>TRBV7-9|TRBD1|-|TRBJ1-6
CASSGDSTNSPLHF
TGTGCCAGCAGCGGGGACAGCACTAATTCACCCCTCCACTTT
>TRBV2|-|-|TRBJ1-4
CASSRGGNEKPFF
TGTGCCAGCAGTAGGGGGGGTAATGAAAAACCGTTTTTT
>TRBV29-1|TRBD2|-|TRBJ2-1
CSVLLAASYNEQFF
TGCAGCGTACTTCTAGCGGCTTCCTACAATGAGCAGTTCTTC
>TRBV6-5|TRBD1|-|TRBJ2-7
CASRLGGQAYEQYF
TGTGCCAGCAGACTCGGAGGACAGGCCTACGAGCAGTACTTC
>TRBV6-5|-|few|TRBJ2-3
CASGFPTDTQYF
TGTGCCAGCGGGTTCCCCACAGATACGCAGTATTTT
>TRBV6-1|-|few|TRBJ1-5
CASTAYSNQPQHF
TGTGCCAGCACCGCCTATAGCAATCAGCCCCAGCATTTT
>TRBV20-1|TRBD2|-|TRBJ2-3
CRGVAGRTDTQYF
TGCAGAGGGGTAGCGGGAAGAACAGATACGCAGTATTTT
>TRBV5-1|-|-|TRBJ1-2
CASSPSGGEGNYGYTF
TGCGCCAGCAGCCCCTCTGGGGGCGAGGGTAACTATGGCTACACCTTC
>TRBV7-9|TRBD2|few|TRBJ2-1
CASSLVAGEINEQFF
TGTGCCAGCAGCTTGGTAGCGGGAGAGATAAATGAGCAGTTCTTC
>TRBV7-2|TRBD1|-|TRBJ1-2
CASSLGTGDWGGYTF
TGTGCCAGCAGTCTCGGGACAGGGGATTGGGGTGGCTACACCTTC
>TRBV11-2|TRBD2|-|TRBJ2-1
CASSLKPGTSAHNEQFF
TGTGCCAGCAGCTTGAAACCCGGGACTAGCGCCCACAATGAGCAGTTCTTC
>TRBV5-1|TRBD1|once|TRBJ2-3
CASSIVPSGGGTDTQYF
TGCGCCAGCAGCATCGTCCCTTCAGGGGGCGGCACAGATACGCAGTATTTT
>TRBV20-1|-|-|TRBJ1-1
CSARGARGSAEAFF
TGCAGTGCTAGAGGAGCCAGGGGAAGCGCTGAAGCTTTCTTT
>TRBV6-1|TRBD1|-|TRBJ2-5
CASNLDRGETQYF
TGTGCCAGCAATTTGGACAGGGGGGAGACCCAGTACTTC
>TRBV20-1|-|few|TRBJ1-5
CSARDFRGSQPQHF
TGCAGTGCTAGAGATTTCAGGGGATCCCAGCCCCAGCATTTT
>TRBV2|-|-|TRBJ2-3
CASSASPTDTQYF
TGTGCCAGCAGTGCCTCACCAACAGATACGCAGTATTTT
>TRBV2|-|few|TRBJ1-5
CASSDVLTGLFGNQPQHF
TGTGCCAGCAGTGATGTCTTGACAGGACTCTTTGGCAATCAGCCCCAGCATTTT
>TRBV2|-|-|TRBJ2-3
CASSVLSSGTQYF
TGTGCCAGCAGTGTCCTGAGCTCTGGGACGCAGTATTTT
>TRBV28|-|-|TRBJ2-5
CASSSWPEQGETQYF
TGTGCCAGCAGTTCCTGGCCCGAACAGGGAGAGACCCAGTACTTC
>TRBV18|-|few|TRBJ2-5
CASSPRLQGWQETQYF
TGTGCCAGCTCACCACGCCTACAGGGTTGGCAAGAGACCCAGTACTTC
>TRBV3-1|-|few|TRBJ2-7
CASSQADTVYEQYF
TGTGCCAGCAGCCAAGCCGACACTGTCTACGAGCAGTACTTC
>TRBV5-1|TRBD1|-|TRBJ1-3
CASSLGTGDSGNTIYF
TGCGCCAGCAGCTTGGGAACAGGGGATTCTGGAAACACCATATATTTT
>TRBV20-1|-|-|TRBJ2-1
CSATQGPYNEQFF
TGCAGTGCTACACAGGGACCTTACAATGAGCAGTTCTTC
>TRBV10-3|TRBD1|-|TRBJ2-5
CAIRRTGEGGETQYF
TGTGCCATCAGGAGGACAGGGGAAGGAGGAGAGACCCAGTACTTC
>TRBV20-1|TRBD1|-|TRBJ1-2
CSATYRGKHYGYTF
TGCAGTGCTACGTACAGGGGGAAGCACTATGGCTACACCTTC
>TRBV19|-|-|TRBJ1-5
CASSILEGSLNQPQHF
TGTGCCAGTAGTATTTTAGAGGGATCCCTGAATCAGCCCCAGCATTTT
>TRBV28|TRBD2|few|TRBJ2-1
CASRTSGSHRYNEQFF
TGTGCCAGCAGAACTAGCGGGAGCCACCGCTACAATGAGCAGTTCTTC
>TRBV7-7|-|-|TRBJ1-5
CASRSNTGSSNQPQHF
TGTGCCAGCAGGTCTAACACAGGGTCCAGCAATCAGCCCCAGCATTTT
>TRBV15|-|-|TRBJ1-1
CATSRDYGSGSNTEAFF
TGTGCCACCAGCAGAGATTACGGTTCGGGCTCCAACACTGAAGCTTTCTTT
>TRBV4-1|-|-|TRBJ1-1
CASSQDWGANTEAFF
TGCGCCAGCAGCCAAGATTGGGGAGCGAACACTGAAGCTTTCTTT
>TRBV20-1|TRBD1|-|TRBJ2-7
CSARASDRGSPYEQYF
TGCAGTGCTAGAGCTTCAGACAGGGGGTCCCCCTACGAGCAGTACTTC
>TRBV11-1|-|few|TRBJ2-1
CASRVRDIFFSYNEQFF
TGTGCCAGCAGAGTCCGGGACATCTTTTTCTCCTACAATGAGCAGTTCTTC
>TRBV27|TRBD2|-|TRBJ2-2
CATSKLAGGGTGELFF
TGTGCCACTTCAAAACTAGCGGGGGGAGGAACCGGGGAGCTGTTTTTT
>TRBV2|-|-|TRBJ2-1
CASSQQEGDEQFF
TGTGCCAGCAGTCAACAGGAAGGGGATGAGCAGTTCTTC